Presented here are 26 T cell receptor beta chains from one specimen sequenced in a study of identifying expanded T cells in peripheral blood. TCRdb's table, derived via immunoSEQ multiplex PCR, lists solely in-frame clones and lacks some. The sample yields 97,000 or so clones, roughly 88% seen once. Sequences were obtained from blood. The source of these receptors is a person aged 18 to 75 in good health.

V usage is TRBV5-1 and J usage is TRBJ2-7; 8 nucleotides align to TRBD2. The CDR3 is made up of 14 amino acids. CDR1 and CDR2 (germline): SGHRS, YFSETQ. The trim removed 4 bases at V and 2 bases at J, leaving 5 bases unmatched. The DNA of the CDR3 is TGCGCCAGCAGCGTGTCGGGGGGGACCTACGAGCAGTACTTC. This gives the protein CASSVSGGTYEQYF.

The V call is TRBV18, the J call TRBJ1-4, with 8 bases fitting TRBD1. The CDR3 covers 14 residues. V dropped 5 bases and J dropped 8; count of bases not matched to a gene: 7. Germline V gives CDR1 KGHSH, CDR2 LQKENI. The CDR3 spells CASSTTGVEEKLFF. The CDR3 DNA follows: TGTGCCAGCTCAACGACAGGGGTGGAGGAAAAACTGTTTTTT.

This clone was seen a single time. This chain joins TRBV2 and TRBJ1-5; D ambiguous. The V end was cut by 7 bases, the J end by 0 bases, with 10 bases between. The CDR3 is 14 residues long. CDR1 is SNHLY, CDR2 FYNNEI, per germline. The CDR3 sequence: CASKEQISNQPQHF. The CDR3 region has the DNA TGTGCCAGCAAGGAACAGATTAGCAATCAGCCCCAGCATTTT.

This clone appeared a single time. The rearrangement uses TRBV18 and TRBJ2-7; 8 bases match TRBD1. Germline CDR1 and CDR2: KGHSH and LQKENI. The CDR3 runs 15 residues. Germline trimming cut 3 bases from V and 2 bases from J; bases unmatched to any gene: 6. As DNA, the CDR3 is TGTGCCAGCTCACCCGGGACAGGAGCTGCCTACGAGCAGTACTTC. This codes for CASSPGTGAAYEQYF.

The chain uses TRBV2 and TRBJ1-4; D unclear. V lost 4 bases and J 0 bases, leaving 6 bases between the germline ends. Germline-derived CDR1 and CDR2 are SNHLY and FYNNEI. CDR3 length: 14 amino acids. The CDR3: CASSGGATNEKLFF. The CDR3 DNA is TGTGCCAGCAGTGGGGGAGCAACTAATGAAAAACTGTTTTTT.

The chain joins TRBV7-3 to TRBJ2-1; a possible D gene is TRBD2 (5 bases). The CDR3 runs to 14 residues. Trimming removed 2 bases at V and 6 bases at J, with 11 bases between. Germline CDR1 and CDR2: SGHTA and FQGTGA. Here the CDR3 reads CASSLGLASNEQFF. DNA for the CDR3: TGTGCCAGCAGCTTAGGGCTAGCCTCCAATGAGCAGTTCTTC.

The CDR3 nucleotides read TGTGCCAGCAGCATACAGGGGGGGAGAACTAACTATGGCTACACCTTC. This codes for CASSIQGGRTNYGYTF. The rearrangement uses TRBV5-4 and TRBJ1-2, with 8 bases that match TRBD1. CDR3 size: 16 residues. V shed 4 bases and J 0 bases; nucleotides not matched to a gene: 8. CDR1 SGHNT and CDR2 YYREEE come from the germline V gene (reference sequence).

The chain couples TRBV27 to TRBJ1-1, with D possibly being TRBD1 (5 bases). Germline assignment: CDR1 MNHEY and CDR2 SMNVEV (reference sequence). V was cut by 1 base and J by 3 bases, with 24 bases left in between. The CDR3 length is 19 residues. CDR3 in amino acids: CASSLYLRDRARKDTEAFF. In DNA form, the CDR3 reads TGTGCCAGCAGTTTATATTTACGGGACCGAGCTAGGAAGGACACTGAAGCTTTCTTT.

In this sample, this clone turned up a few times. The V gene is TRBV28, the J gene TRBJ1-5; D uncertain. The germline V gene encodes CDR1 MDHEN and CDR2 SYDVKM. This CDR3 has 14 residues. Trimming pared 4 bases from V and 2 bases from J, leaving 9 bases between. The CDR3 nucleotides read TGTGCCAGCAGTTGGGCCTCGGGCAATCAGCCCCAGCATTTT. Protein: CASSWASGNQPQHF.

The J gene is TRBJ2-3, the V gene TRBV28; 8 bases map to TRBD1. The CDR3 runs to 17 residues. J gave up 2 bases and V 5 bases, and 12 bases lay outside the gene matches. The V gene's germline CDR1 is MDHEN and CDR2 SYDVKM. DNA of the CDR3: TGTGCCAGCAGTCCTAACTATCAGGGGGCCCACACAGATACGCAGTATTTT. Protein sequence: CASSPNYQGAHTDTQYF. Filled out from reference TRBV28 and TRBJ2-3, the complete variable domain reads DVKVTQSSRYLVKRTGEKVFLECVQDMDHENMFWYRQDPGLGLRLIYFSYDVKMKEKGDIPEGYSVSREKKERFSLILESASTNQTSMYLCASSPNYQGAHTDTQYFGPGTRLTVL.

CDR3 DNA sequence: TGTGCCAGCAGTTTTACAGGGGGCGCAGATACGCAGTATTTT. This encodes CASSFTGGADTQYF. This chain links TRBV7-6 with TRBJ2-3, with TRBD1 matching over 9 bases. Unmatched junction bases numbered 5, after V lost 6 bases and J lost 4 bases. Germline CDR1 SGHVS, CDR2 FNYEAQ. This CDR3 comprises 14 residues.

This sequence joins TRBV18 and TRBJ2-1; 8 bases align to TRBD2. V lost 4 bases to trimming and J lost 3 bases; unmatched junction nucleotides: 5. The length of the CDR3 is 15 residues. Germline values: CDR1 KGHSH, CDR2 LQKENI. The CDR3 reads CASSRRGGSYNEQFF. In DNA form, the CDR3 reads TGTGCCAGCTCACGTCGGGGGGGGAGCTACAATGAGCAGTTCTTC. The variable domain in full, completed from reference TRBV18 and TRBJ2-1, reads NAGVMQNPRHLVRRRGQEARLRCSPMKGHSHVYWYRQLPEEGLKFMVYLQKENIIDESGMPKERFSAEFPKEGPSILRIQQVVRGDSAAYFCASSRRGGSYNEQFFGPGTRLTVL.

The genes are TRBV28 and TRBJ1-5; unclear D gene. The CDR3 runs to 16 residues. The V and J ends lost 7 bases and 0 bases respectively, with 16 bases between them. Germline CDR1 MDHEN, CDR2 SYDVKM. CDR3 nucleotide sequence: TGTGCCAGCAATCCCCCAAGGCCAAGTAGCAATCAGCCCCAGCATTTT. This codes for CASNPPRPSSNQPQHF.

This chain links TRBV4-1 with TRBJ1-4; no reliable D call. This CDR3 is built from 12 residues. CDR1 is MGHRA, CDR2 YSYEKL, per germline. V was cut by 3 bases and J by 5 bases, with 4 bases left in between. The CDR3, as DNA: TGCGCCAGCAGCCACGAAAATGAAAAACTGTTTTTT. Its protein product is CASSHENEKLFF.

CDR3 residues: CSVSRGKDAYNEQFF. The CDR3 DNA sequence: TGCAGCGTTTCCCGTGGAAAGGACGCCTACAATGAGCAGTTCTTC. The chain recombines TRBV29-1 with TRBJ2-1; D is uncertain. Germline CDR1 and CDR2: SQVTM and ANQGSEA. Trimming pared 5 bases from V and 2 bases from J, leaving 16 bases between. The CDR3 sequence is 15 residues long.

The chain has TRBV28 and TRBJ1-1, with 10 bases lining up with TRBD1. V shed 1 base and J 5 bases; nucleotides not matched to a gene: 4. The CDR3 extends over 15 amino acids. From germline, CDR1 is MDHEN and CDR2 SYDVKM. The DNA of the CDR3 is TGTGCCAGCAGTTTATTCGGGGACAGGGGAACTGAAGCTTTCTTT. Translating it yields CASSLFGDRGTEAFF.

The chain couples TRBV11-3 to TRBJ2-7; 9 bases map to TRBD1. CDR1 SGHNT and CDR2 YENEEA come from the germline V gene. The CDR3 totals 13 residues. V lost 3 bases, J lost 6 bases, and 3 bases stayed unmatched. The CDR3 sequence is CASSFGQGSEQYF. CDR3 bases: TGTGCCAGCAGCTTCGGACAGGGGAGCGAGCAGTACTTC.

This rearrangement joins TRBV9 to TRBJ2-7; weak D call: TRBD1 (5 bases). Germline V gene sequence: CDR1 SGDLS, CDR2 YYNGEE. Deletions cut 0 bases from V and 6 bases from J, with 22 bases between. This CDR3 is built from 17 residues. CDR3 nucleotides: TGTGCCAGCAGCGTAGCTGACGTAATGGGGCAAATGGGCGAGCAGTACTTC. It translates to CASSVADVMGQMGEQYF.

The rearrangement links TRBV20-1 to TRBJ2-7; D ambiguous. V dropped 4 bases and J dropped 3 bases, with 7 bases sitting between them. From germline, CDR1 is DFQATT and CDR2 SNEGSKA (reference sequence). The CDR3 is made up of 11 amino acids. This chain's CDR3 is CSAKKLYEQYF. CDR3 nucleotides: TGCAGTGCTAAGAAACTCTACGAGCAGTACTTC.

The V call is TRBV6-4, the J call TRBJ1-2, with D tentatively TRBD1 (6 bases). Germline V lookup: CDR1 MRHNA, CDR2 SNTAGT. V lost 2 bases to trimming and J lost 7 bases, with 14 bases between them. The CDR3 is made up of 14 amino acids. CDR3 DNA sequence: TGTGCCAGCAGTGACGTTACAGGGTACGGTGGCTACACCTTC. This sequence encodes CASSDVTGYGGYTF.

In its sample, this clone was seen once. The CDR3 sequence: CASSPHRENQPQHF. DNA of the CDR3: TGCGCCAGCAGCCCCCACAGGGAAAATCAGCCCCAGCATTTT. The chain is built from TRBV4-3 and TRBJ1-5; D possibly corresponds to TRBD1 (6 bases). Germline values: CDR1 LGHNA, CDR2 YSLEER. Trimming stripped 4 bases from V and 4 bases from J, with 11 bases between. The CDR3 is 14 amino acids.

J is TRBJ2-3 and V is TRBV11-2; 11 nucleotides agree with TRBD1. Germline V gives CDR1 SGHAT, CDR2 FQNNGV. The ends lost 5 bases at V and 4 bases at J; junction bases unmatched: 11. The CDR3 is 17 amino acids. In nucleotides, the CDR3 is TGTGCCAGCAGCGAGGTCGGGACAGGGGGTAGGGCAGATACGCAGTATTTT. Its protein is CASSEVGTGGRADTQYF.

The rearrangement joins TRBV7-7 to TRBJ2-7; 7 bases match TRBD1. This CDR3 contains 15 residues. J was trimmed by 3 bases and V by 5 bases; bases with no gene match: 10. Germline loops: CDR1 SSHAT, CDR2 FNYEAQ (reference sequence). The CDR3 protein is CASSLRQGRDYEQYF. The CDR3 coding sequence is TGTGCCAGCAGCCTTAGACAGGGTAGGGACTACGAGCAGTACTTC.

V is TRBV9 and J is TRBJ2-2; D is uncertain. This CDR3 has 16 amino acids. Trimming pared 4 bases from V and 7 bases from J, leaving 20 bases between. Germline CDR1 and CDR2: SGDLS and YYNGEE. CDR3 region: CASSPRGAGSFGELFF. CDR3 sequence (DNA): TGTGCCAGCAGCCCCCGCGGCGCTGGGTCATTCGGGGAGCTGTTTTTT.

The chain is built from TRBV5-1 and TRBJ2-7, with 14 nucleotides matching TRBD2. V gave up 5 bases and J gave up 0 bases; unmatched junction bases: 7. Germline V gene lookup returns CDR1 SGHRS and CDR2 YFSETQ. The CDR3 length is 17 residues. CDR3 sequence (DNA): TGCGCCAGCAGGCGGACTAGCGGGAGGTCTAGCTCCTACGAGCAGTACTTC. It translates to CASRRTSGRSSSYEQYF.

V is TRBV30 and J is TRBJ1-3, with D uncertain. Germline V gene lookup returns CDR1 GTSNPN and CDR2 SVGIG (reference sequence). Trimming removed 5 bases from V and 0 bases from J, with 17 bases in between. The CDR3 has 16 amino acids. The CDR3 spells CAWCPYSRRSGNTIYF. The CDR3 DNA reads TGTGCCTGGTGTCCTTACTCACGTCGCTCTGGAAACACCATATATTTT. The full variable domain, with the rest looked up from reference TRBV30 and TRBJ1-3, is SQTIHQWPATLVQPVGSPLSLECTVEGTSNPNLYWYRQAAGRGLQLLFYSVGIGQISSEVPQNLSASRPQDRQFILSSKKLLLSDSGFYLCAWCPYSRRSGNTIYFGEGSWLTVV.